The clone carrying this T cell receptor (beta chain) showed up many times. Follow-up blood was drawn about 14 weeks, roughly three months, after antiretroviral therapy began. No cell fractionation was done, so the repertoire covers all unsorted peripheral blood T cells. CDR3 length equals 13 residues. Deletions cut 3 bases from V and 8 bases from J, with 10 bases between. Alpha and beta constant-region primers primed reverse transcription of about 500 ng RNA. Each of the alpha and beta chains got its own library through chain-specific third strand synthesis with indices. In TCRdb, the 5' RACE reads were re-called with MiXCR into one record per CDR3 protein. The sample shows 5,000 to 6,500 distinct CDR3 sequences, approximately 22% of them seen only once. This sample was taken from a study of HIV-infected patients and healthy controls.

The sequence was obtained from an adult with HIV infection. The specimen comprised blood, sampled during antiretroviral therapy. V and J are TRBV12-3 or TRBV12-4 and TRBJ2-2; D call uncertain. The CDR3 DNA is TGTGCCAGCAGTTTCTTAGGATCGGGGGAGCTGTTTTTT. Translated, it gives CASSFLGSGELFF.